A single T cell receptor beta chain is shown here with its context. Its antigen is undetermined. This sample was included in a study of PD-1 blockade in classical Hodgkin lymphoma. Study-level findings and limits: What caused the repertoire differences, perhaps disease activity or prior therapy, remains undefined. The study found complete responders had baseline diversity similar to newly diagnosed patients. Reports indicated that newly diagnosed patients had lower baseline TCR diversity than healthy donors did.

TCRdb's copy holds only in-frame clones and misses some; the assay was immunoSEQ multiplex PCR. The repertoire holds 75,000 to 100,000 clones, with roughly four fifths as singletons. There was relapse after autologous stem cell transplantation in every patient, and there was variation in brentuximab vedotin exposure. This CDR3 has 16 amino acids. V shed 5 bases, J shed 0 bases, and the junction held 8 bases outside the gene matches. CDR1 SGHAT and CDR2 FQNNGV come from the germline V gene. The origin of this receptor is a human donor with classical Hodgkin lymphoma. The chain has TRBV11-2 and TRBJ1-1, with TRBD1 matching over 8 bases. Source: peripheral blood mononuclear cells (PBMCs), taken before the second cycle of nivolumab. The CDR3 protein is CASSLRTGRLNTEAFF. The DNA for the CDR3 is TGTGCCAGCAGCCTTCGGACAGGGCGTTTGAACACTGAAGCTTTCTTT.